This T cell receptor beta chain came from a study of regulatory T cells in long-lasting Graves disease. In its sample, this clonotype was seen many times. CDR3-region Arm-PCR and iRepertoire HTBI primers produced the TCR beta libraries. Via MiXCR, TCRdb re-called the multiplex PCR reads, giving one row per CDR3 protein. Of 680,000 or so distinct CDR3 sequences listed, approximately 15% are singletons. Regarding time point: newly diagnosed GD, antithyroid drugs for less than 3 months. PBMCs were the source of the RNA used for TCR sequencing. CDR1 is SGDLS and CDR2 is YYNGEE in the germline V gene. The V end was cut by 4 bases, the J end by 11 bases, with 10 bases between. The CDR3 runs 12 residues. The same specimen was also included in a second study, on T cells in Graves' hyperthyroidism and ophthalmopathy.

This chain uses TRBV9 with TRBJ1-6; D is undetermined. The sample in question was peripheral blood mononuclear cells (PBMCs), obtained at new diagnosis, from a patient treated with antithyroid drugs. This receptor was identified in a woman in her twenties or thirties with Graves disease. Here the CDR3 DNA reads TGTGCCAGCAGCCCCAGAGGTCCACCCCTCCACTTT. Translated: CASSPRGPPLHF.